What follows are 28 T cell receptor beta chains derived from one specimen sequenced in a study of blood T cell repertoires in COVID-19. Using immunoSEQ multiplex PCR, the repertoire was profiled, and TCRdb retains in-frame clones only, with some absent. The sample yields 280,000 or so clones, about nine tenths seen once. Sequencing was done on a sample of peripheral blood. These receptors all stem from a woman aged 25 to 39 who had recovered from COVID-19.

CDR3 DNA sequence: TGTGCCAGCAGTTATACTGGACAGGAGTATGGCTACACCTTC. Encoded protein: CASSYTGQEYGYTF. V usage is TRBV2 and J usage is TRBJ1-2, with 7 bases lining up with TRBD1. CDR3 length equals 14 residues. The V gene's germline CDR1 is SNHLY and CDR2 FYNNEI. Trimming removed 5 bases from V and 5 bases from J; junction bases left unmatched: 8.

The gene calls are TRBV25-1 and TRBJ2-1; the match to TRBD2 covers 9 bases. Germline CDR1 MGHDK, CDR2 SYGVNS. There are 15 residues in the CDR3. Trimming removed 8 bases from V and 8 bases from J; junction bases left unmatched: 13. The CDR3 is CASSSPGGGDDEQFF. The CDR3 bases are TGTGCCAGCTCCTCCCCGGGCGGGGGGGACGATGAGCAGTTCTTC.

The CDR3, as DNA: TGTGCCTGGAGCCATATTAGACAGGGTATGACTGAAGCTTTCTTT. Translating gives CAWSHIRQGMTEAFF. The chain joins TRBV30 to TRBJ1-1, with TRBD1 identical over 7 bases. CDR1 is GTSNPN and CDR2 is SVGIG in the germline V gene (reference sequence). The J segment lost 5 bases and the V segment lost 3 bases, leaving 12 bases of the junction unmatched. This CDR3 region has 15 residues.

The chain couples TRBV16 to TRBJ1-1; 8 bases are shared with TRBD1. This CDR3 is 15 amino acids long. Germline V lookup: CDR1 KGHSY, CDR2 FQNENV. V lost 3 bases, J lost 8 bases, and 11 bases stayed unmatched. As DNA, the CDR3 is TGTGCCAGCAGCCACCGTCCGGGACAGGCTGGAGAAGCTTTCTTT. Amino acid sequence: CASSHRPGQAGEAFF.

The chain has TRBV5-1 and TRBJ1-6; D may be TRBD1 (6 bases). The length of the CDR3 is 16 residues. The germline gives CDR1 SGHRS, CDR2 YFSETQ. Trimming took off 5 bases at V and 7 bases at J, with 19 bases between the two ends. CDR3 loop: CASSGFLQGRNSPLHF. CDR3 coding DNA: TGCGCCAGCAGTGGATTTTTACAGGGACGCAATTCACCCCTCCACTTT. The full variable domain, in which reference TRBV5-1 and TRBJ1-6 provide the parts outside the CDR3, is KAGVTQTPRYLIKTRGQQVTLSCSPISGHRSVSWYQQTPGQGLQFLFEYFSETQRNKGNFPGRFSGRQFSNSRSEMNVSTLELGDSALYLCASSGFLQGRNSPLHFGNGTRLTVT.

This chain links TRBV29-1 with TRBJ2-3; no firm D call. V was trimmed by 7 bases and J by 0 bases, leaving 14 bases between them. The CDR3 loop spans 14 amino acids. Germline assignment: CDR1 SQVTM and CDR2 ANQGSEA. CDR3 bases: TGCAGCGCCCTAGACCATTCTAGCACAGATACGCAGTATTTT. It encodes CSALDHSSTDTQYF.

This clone was seen a single time. This chain links TRBV19 with TRBJ2-1; 10 bases agree with TRBD1. V dropped 8 bases and J dropped 0; count of bases not matched to a gene: 4. CDR1 is LNHDA, CDR2 SQIVND, per germline (reference sequence). This CDR3 comprises 15 residues. In DNA, the CDR3 is TGTGCCAGTGGACGGACAGGGGGCTCCTACAATGAGCAGTTCTTC. This gives the protein CASGRTGGSYNEQFF.

The rearrangement uses TRBV2 and TRBJ2-7; perhaps TRBD2 as D (6 bases). The V gene lost 6 bases and the J gene lost 2 bases, with 20 bases spanning the gap. Germline CDR1 reads SNHLY; CDR2 reads FYNNEI. The CDR3 has 16 amino acids. This CDR3 reads CASRYDRGLSTYEQYF. The CDR3 nucleotides read TGTGCCAGCAGATATGACCGGGGACTCTCTACCTACGAGCAGTACTTC.

The chain recombines TRBV24-1 with TRBJ1-3; perhaps TRBD1 as D (5 bases). V was clipped by 3 bases and J by 3 bases, with 14 bases between them. Germline CDR1 is KGHDR and CDR2 is SFDVKD. The CDR3 loop spans 16 amino acids. The CDR3 sequence is CATSDATTGDGNTIYF. The CDR3 nucleotides read TGTGCCACCAGTGATGCAACCACAGGAGATGGAAACACCATATATTTT.

The J gene is TRBJ1-2, the V gene TRBV6-5; weak D call: TRBD1 (5 bases). Deletions cut 7 bases from V and 6 bases from J, with 12 bases between. This CDR3 has 12 amino acids. Germline V CDR1 and CDR2: MNHEY, SVGAGI. In nucleotides, the CDR3 is TGTGCCAGCACCGGGGGGGGGAATGGCTACACCTTC. Translated: CASTGGGNGYTF.

The chain employs TRBV3-1 (or the pseudogene TRBV3-2) and TRBJ1-6, with 10 bases aligning to TRBD1. The CDR3 runs to 15 residues. Germline V gives CDR1 LGHDT, CDR2 YNNKEL (reference sequence). After removal of 1 base from V and 12 bases from J, the junction contained 6 bases not matched to a gene. The DNA for the CDR3 is TGTGCCAGCAGCCAAGCAGACAGGGGGCGGGAACCCCTCCACTTT. Translated, it gives CASSQADRGREPLHF.

This sequence joins TRBV5-1 and TRBJ1-2; 9 nucleotides match TRBD1. This CDR3 region has 14 residues. Germline CDR1 SGHRS, CDR2 YFSETQ. With 4 bases clipped from V and 4 bases from J, the junction kept 5 bases outside the gene matches. For the CDR3, the DNA is TGCGCCAGCAGCGGAGTGACAGGGGGCTATGGCTACACCTTC. This codes for CASSGVTGGYGYTF. The full variable domain, its missing parts supplied by reference TRBV5-1 and TRBJ1-2, is KAGVTQTPRYLIKTRGQQVTLSCSPISGHRSVSWYQQTPGQGLQFLFEYFSETQRNKGNFPGRFSGRQFSNSRSEMNVSTLELGDSALYLCASSGVTGGYGYTFGSGTRLTVV.

V is TRBV13 and J is TRBJ1-1, with TRBD1 identical over 9 bases. Germline V gives CDR1 PRHDT, CDR2 FYEKMQ (reference sequence). This CDR3 is built from 14 residues. Trimming at V came to 5 bases and at J to 3 bases, leaving 4 bases not matched to a gene. The CDR3 nucleotides are TGTGCCAGCAGCGCCTGGACAGGGGACACTGAAGCTTTCTTT. Translated: CASSAWTGDTEAFF.

This clone was detected once. The V and J genes are TRBV24-1 and TRBJ2-3, with D perhaps matching TRBD1 (5 bases). CDR1 is KGHDR and CDR2 is SFDVKD in the germline V gene. The CDR3 sequence is 13 residues long. V lost 7 bases and J 3 bases, leaving 10 bases between the germline ends. The CDR3 sequence is CATSLAGTDTQYF. The CDR3 DNA reads TGTGCCACCAGCTTAGCAGGGACAGATACGCAGTATTTT.

The chain recombines TRBV18 with TRBJ1-2; 7 nucleotides match TRBD1. The CDR3 contains 14 residues. V gave up 0 bases and J gave up 5 bases; unmatched junction bases: 3. The germline V gene has CDR1 KGHSH and CDR2 LQKENI. The DNA for the CDR3 is TGTGCCAGCTCACCACCAACAGGGGAGTATGGCTACACCTTC. Translated, it gives CASSPPTGEYGYTF.

This clone has just one count. The chain links TRBV9 to TRBJ2-5; 11 bases line up with TRBD2. The CDR3 extends over 16 amino acids. Germline V lookup: CDR1 SGDLS, CDR2 YYNGEE. V trimming: 0 bases; J trimming: 2 bases; junction bases outside the gene matches: 3. The CDR3 DNA follows: TGTGCCAGCAGCGTAGATAGCGGGGGGGGACAAGAGACCCAGTACTTC. Residues: CASSVDSGGGQETQYF. Full variable domain (remainder filled in from reference TRBV9 and TRBJ2-5): DSGVTQTPKHLITATGQRVTLRCSPRSGDLSVYWYQQSLDQGLQFLIQYYNGEERAKGNILERFSAQQFPDLHSELNLSSLELGDSALYFCASSVDSGGGQETQYFGPGTRLLVL.

V gene TRBV6-5 combines with J gene TRBJ1-3; D is possibly TRBD1 (6 bases). The CDR3 has 15 amino acids. Germline V gene data show CDR1 as MNHEY and CDR2 as SVGAGI. Deletions cut 5 bases from V and 2 bases from J, with 13 bases between. Here the CDR3 reads CASSPSGAPGNTIYF. The CDR3 region has the DNA TGTGCCAGCAGTCCCTCAGGGGCTCCTGGAAACACCATATATTTT.

The rearrangement links TRBV19 to TRBJ1-4, with TRBD1 matching over 10 bases. Germline V CDR1 and CDR2: LNHDA, SQIVND (reference sequence). J lost 6 bases, V lost 2 bases, and 3 bases had no gene match. CDR3 length: 15 amino acids. The DNA of the CDR3 is TGTGCCAGTAGTATAACCGGGACAGGGGATGAAAAACTGTTTTTT. Amino acids: CASSITGTGDEKLFF. Full variable domain (rest looked up from reference TRBV19 and TRBJ1-4): DGGITQSPKYLFRKEGQNVTLSCEQNLNHDAMYWYRQDPGQGLRLIYYSQIVNDFQKGDIAEGYSVSREKKESFPLTVTSAQKNPTAFYLCASSITGTGDEKLFFGSGTQLSVL.

This chain links TRBV2 with TRBJ2-3; TRBD2 matches 7 bases. J lost 1 base, V lost 6 bases, and 10 bases had no gene match. Germline-derived CDR1 and CDR2 are SNHLY and FYNNEI. The CDR3 spans 16 residues. This chain's CDR3 is CASRAAWAGGTDTQYF. DNA of the CDR3: TGTGCCAGCAGAGCCGCTTGGGCGGGGGGCACAGATACGCAGTATTTT. The full variable domain, its missing parts supplied by reference TRBV2 and TRBJ2-3, is EPEVTQTPSHQVTQMGQEVILRCVPISNHLYFYWYRQILGQKVEFLVSFYNNEISEKSEIFDDQFSVERPDGSNFTLKIRSTKLEDSAMYFCASRAAWAGGTDTQYFGPGTRLTVL.

The chain joins TRBV24-1 to TRBJ2-1, with 8 positions matching TRBD2. The J segment lost 0 bases and the V segment lost 4 bases, leaving 4 bases of the junction unmatched. The CDR3 is made up of 16 amino acids. Germline assignment: CDR1 KGHDR and CDR2 SFDVKD. The CDR3 DNA is TGTGCCACCAGTGACCCCGCGGGGGGCTCCTACAATGAGCAGTTCTTC. Translated, it gives CATSDPAGGSYNEQFF.

The gene calls are TRBV5-1 and TRBJ1-4; TRBD1 matches at 7 bases. Germline assignment: CDR1 SGHRS and CDR2 YFSETQ. This CDR3 has 15 amino acids. V was pared by 3 bases and J by 7 bases, with 9 bases of the junction left unmatched. This chain's CDR3 is CASSSQGERGEKLFF. The CDR3 DNA sequence: TGCGCCAGCAGCTCCCAGGGGGAACGCGGTGAAAAACTGTTTTTT.

The chain combines TRBV5-4 with TRBJ2-5, with D maybe TRBD2 (5 bases). This CDR3 contains 13 residues. Trimming left V 4 bases short and J 4 bases short, with 11 bases between. The germline CDR1 and CDR2 sequences are SGHNT and YYREEE (reference sequence). The DNA for the CDR3 is TGTGCCAGCAGCCGAACCCGGGGAGAGACCCAGTACTTC. Its translation is CASSRTRGETQYF.

J is TRBJ1-2 and V is TRBV5-8; 7 bases agree with TRBD1. V trimming: 6 bases; J trimming: 4 bases; junction bases outside the gene matches: 6. The length of the CDR3 is 13 residues. In germline, CDR1 is SGHTS, CDR2 YDEGEE. Written as DNA, the CDR3 is TGTGCCAGCACCCATAGGACAGGCTATGGCTACACCTTC. This translates into CASTHRTGYGYTF.

The V and J genes are TRBV10-3 and TRBJ2-6; TRBD1 matches at 7 bases. Germline V gene sequence: CDR1 ENHRY, CDR2 SYGVKD. J lost 4 bases, V lost 2 bases, and 5 bases had no gene match. The CDR3 totals 16 residues. This CDR3 reads CAISEPQGRGANVLTF. The CDR3 coding sequence is TGTGCCATCAGTGAGCCACAGGGGCGAGGGGCCAACGTCCTGACTTTC.

The rearrangement uses TRBV2 and TRBJ2-1; the match to TRBD2 covers 12 bases. CDR1 is SNHLY, CDR2 FYNNEI, per germline. V shed 6 bases, J shed 8 bases, and the junction held 14 bases outside the gene matches. This CDR3 contains 17 residues. CDR3 protein: CASRKGLKTSGGDEQFF. CDR3 DNA sequence: TGTGCCAGCAGGAAGGGACTAAAGACTAGCGGGGGTGATGAGCAGTTCTTC. Filled out from reference TRBV2 and TRBJ2-1, the complete variable domain reads EPEVTQTPSHQVTQMGQEVILRCVPISNHLYFYWYRQILGQKVEFLVSFYNNEISEKSEIFDDQFSVERPDGSNFTLKIRSTKLEDSAMYFCASRKGLKTSGGDEQFFGPGTRLTVL.

This chain links TRBV7-6 with TRBJ1-1, with 8 bases matching TRBD1. The CDR3 totals 14 residues. The V segment lost 2 bases and the J segment 6 bases; nucleotides outside the gene matches: 5. Looked up from germline, CDR1 is SGHVS and CDR2 is FNYEAQ. The CDR3: CASSLQGAKSEAFF. The CDR3 coding sequence is TGTGCCAGCAGCTTACAGGGGGCGAAGTCTGAAGCTTTCTTT. The complete variable domain, with remaining parts taken from reference TRBV7-6 and TRBJ1-1, reads GAGVSQSPRYKVTKRGQDVALRCDPISGHVSLYWYRQALGQGPEFLTYFNYEAQQDKSGLPNDRFSAERPEGSISTLTIQRTEQRDSAMYRCASSLQGAKSEAFFGQGTRLTVV.

This chain uses TRBV4-3 with TRBJ2-1, with 7 positions matching TRBD1. There are 16 residues in the CDR3. The V and J ends lost 0 bases and 1 base, in that order; junction bases with no gene match: 3. CDR1 is LGHNA and CDR2 is YSLEER in the germline V gene. The CDR3 nucleotides are TGCGCCAGCAGCCAAGAGGCAGGGGGATCCTACAATGAGCAGTTCTTC. It codes for CASSQEAGGSYNEQFF.

V and J are TRBV10-3 and TRBJ2-5; possibly TRBD1 for D (5 bases). V was shortened by 4 bases and J by 2 bases, with 11 bases between the two germline ends. The CDR3 extends over 14 amino acids. The germline V gene has CDR1 ENHRY and CDR2 SYGVKD. The CDR3 nucleotides read TGTGCCATCAGTGCCCCTGACAGTCAAGAGACCCAGTACTTC. It yields the protein CAISAPDSQETQYF.